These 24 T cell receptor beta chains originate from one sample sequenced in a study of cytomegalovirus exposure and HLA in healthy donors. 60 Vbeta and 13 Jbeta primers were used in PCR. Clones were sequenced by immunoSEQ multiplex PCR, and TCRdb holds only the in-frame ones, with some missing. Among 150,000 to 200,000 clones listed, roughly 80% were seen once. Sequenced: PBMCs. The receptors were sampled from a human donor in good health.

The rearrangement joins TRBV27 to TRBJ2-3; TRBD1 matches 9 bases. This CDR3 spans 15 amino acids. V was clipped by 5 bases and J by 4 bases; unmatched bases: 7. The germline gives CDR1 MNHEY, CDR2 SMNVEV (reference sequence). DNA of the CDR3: TGTGCCAGCAGTCCATTTAGGACAGGGGCAGATACGCAGTATTTT. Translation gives CASSPFRTGADTQYF.

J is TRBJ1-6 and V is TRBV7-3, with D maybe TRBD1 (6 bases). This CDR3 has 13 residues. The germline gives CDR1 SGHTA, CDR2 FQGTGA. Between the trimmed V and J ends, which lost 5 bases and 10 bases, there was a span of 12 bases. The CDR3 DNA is TGTGCCAGCAGCCGAATAAGGGGGTCACCCCTCCACTTT. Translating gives CASSRIRGSPLHF.

The CDR3 DNA follows: TGTGCCAGCCGACAGGGTGAGGCCGGGGAGCTGTTTTTT. Its translation: CASRQGEAGELFF. J is TRBJ2-2 and V is TRBV6-4; 7 nucleotides align to TRBD1. J lost 6 bases, V lost 8 bases, and 6 bases had no gene match. This CDR3 region has 13 residues. From germline, CDR1 is MRHNA and CDR2 SNTAGT.

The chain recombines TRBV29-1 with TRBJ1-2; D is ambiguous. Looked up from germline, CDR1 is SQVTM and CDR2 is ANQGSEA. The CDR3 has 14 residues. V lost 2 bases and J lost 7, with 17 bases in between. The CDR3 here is CSVELRGGYGGYTF. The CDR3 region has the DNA TGCAGCGTTGAATTACGGGGAGGGTATGGTGGCTACACCTTC.

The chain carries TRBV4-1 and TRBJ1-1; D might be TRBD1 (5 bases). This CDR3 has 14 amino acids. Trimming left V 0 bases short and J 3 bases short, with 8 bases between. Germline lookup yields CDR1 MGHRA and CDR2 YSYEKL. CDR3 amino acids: CASSQDTTDTEAFF. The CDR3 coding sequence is TGCGCCAGCAGCCAAGATACGACAGACACTGAAGCTTTCTTT.

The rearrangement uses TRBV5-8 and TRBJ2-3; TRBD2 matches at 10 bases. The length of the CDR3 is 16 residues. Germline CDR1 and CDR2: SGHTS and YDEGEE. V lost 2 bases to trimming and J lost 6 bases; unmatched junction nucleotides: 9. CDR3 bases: TGTGCCAGCAGCTTACTTCCAGCGGGGGGGCCTGATACGCAGTATTTT. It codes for CASSLLPAGGPDTQYF.

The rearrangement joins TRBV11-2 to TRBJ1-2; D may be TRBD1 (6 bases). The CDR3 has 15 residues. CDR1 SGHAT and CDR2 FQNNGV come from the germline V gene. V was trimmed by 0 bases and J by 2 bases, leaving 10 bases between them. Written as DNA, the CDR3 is TGTGCCAGCAGCTTAGATTTTGGACAGAACTATGGCTACACCTTC. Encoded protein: CASSLDFGQNYGYTF.

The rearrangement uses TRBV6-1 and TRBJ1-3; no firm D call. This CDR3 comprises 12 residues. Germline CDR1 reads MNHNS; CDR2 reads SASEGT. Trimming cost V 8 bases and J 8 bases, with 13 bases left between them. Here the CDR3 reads CASPGVGDTIYF. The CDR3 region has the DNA TGTGCCAGCCCCGGGGTTGGGGACACCATATATTTT.

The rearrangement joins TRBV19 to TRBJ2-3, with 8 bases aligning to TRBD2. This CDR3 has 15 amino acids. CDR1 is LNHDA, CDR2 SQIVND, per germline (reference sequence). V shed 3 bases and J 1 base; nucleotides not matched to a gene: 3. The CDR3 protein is CASSIGRGGTDTQYF. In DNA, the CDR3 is TGTGCCAGTAGTATTGGGCGGGGGGGCACAGATACGCAGTATTTT.

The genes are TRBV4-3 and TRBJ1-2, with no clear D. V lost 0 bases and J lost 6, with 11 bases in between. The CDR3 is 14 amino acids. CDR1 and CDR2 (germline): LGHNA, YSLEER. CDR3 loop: CASSQDNPAHGYTF. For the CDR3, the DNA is TGCGCCAGCAGCCAAGACAACCCTGCGCATGGCTACACCTTC.

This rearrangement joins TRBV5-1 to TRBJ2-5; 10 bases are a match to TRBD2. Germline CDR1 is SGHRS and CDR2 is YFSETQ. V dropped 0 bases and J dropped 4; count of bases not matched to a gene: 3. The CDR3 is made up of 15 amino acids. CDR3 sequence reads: CASSLERGGRETQYF. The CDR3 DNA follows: TGCGCCAGCAGCTTGGAGCGGGGGGGCCGAGAGACCCAGTACTTC.

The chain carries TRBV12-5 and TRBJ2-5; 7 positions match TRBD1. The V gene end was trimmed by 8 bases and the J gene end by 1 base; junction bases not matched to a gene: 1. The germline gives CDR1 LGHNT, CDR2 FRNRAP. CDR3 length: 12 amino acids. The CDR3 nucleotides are TGTGCTAGTAGGGGGCCCCAAGAGACCCAGTACTTC. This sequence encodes CASRGPQETQYF.

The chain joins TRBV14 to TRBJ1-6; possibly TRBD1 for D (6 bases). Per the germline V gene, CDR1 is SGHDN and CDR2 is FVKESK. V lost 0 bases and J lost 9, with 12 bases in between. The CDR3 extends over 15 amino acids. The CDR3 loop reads CASSQERQGFSPLHF. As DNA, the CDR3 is TGTGCCAGCAGCCAAGAACGTCAGGGGTTTTCACCCCTCCACTTT.

The CDR3 DNA sequence: TGTGCCAGCAGCGTAGGGGGCAGAAACGCAGAGACCCAGTACTTC. The encoded protein is CASSVGGRNAETQYF. This chain connects TRBV9 to TRBJ2-5; D might be TRBD1 (5 bases). V lost 0 bases to trimming and J lost 4 bases, with 13 bases between them. This CDR3 has 15 residues. Germline values: CDR1 SGDLS, CDR2 YYNGEE.

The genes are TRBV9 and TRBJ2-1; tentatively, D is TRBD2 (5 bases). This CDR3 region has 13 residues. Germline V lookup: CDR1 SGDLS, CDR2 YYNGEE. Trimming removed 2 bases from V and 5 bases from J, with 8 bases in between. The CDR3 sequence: CASSVSGHNEQFF. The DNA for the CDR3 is TGTGCCAGCAGCGTGAGCGGACACAATGAGCAGTTCTTC.

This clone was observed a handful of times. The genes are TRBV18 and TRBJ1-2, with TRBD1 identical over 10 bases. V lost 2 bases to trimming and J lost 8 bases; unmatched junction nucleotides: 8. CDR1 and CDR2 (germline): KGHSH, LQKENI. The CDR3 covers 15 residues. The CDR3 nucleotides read TGTGCCAGCTCACCATCACGGACAGGGGGTAGCGGCTACACCTTC. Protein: CASSPSRTGGSGYTF.

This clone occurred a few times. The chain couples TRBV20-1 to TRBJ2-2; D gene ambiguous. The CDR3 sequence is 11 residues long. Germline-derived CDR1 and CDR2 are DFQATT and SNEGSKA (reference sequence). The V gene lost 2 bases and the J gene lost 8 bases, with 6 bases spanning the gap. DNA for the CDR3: TGCAGTGCTAGATACCTAGGGGAGCTGTTTTTT. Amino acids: CSARYLGELFF.

CDR3 amino acids: CASSFQADYEQYF. CDR3 sequence (DNA): TGTGCCAGCAGCTTCCAGGCAGATTACGAGCAGTACTTC. The gene calls are TRBV5-4 and TRBJ2-7; D call uncertain. Looked up from germline, CDR1 is SGHNT and CDR2 is YYREEE (reference sequence). Trimming took 2 bases from V and 4 from J, leaving 10 bases between them. This CDR3 has 13 residues.

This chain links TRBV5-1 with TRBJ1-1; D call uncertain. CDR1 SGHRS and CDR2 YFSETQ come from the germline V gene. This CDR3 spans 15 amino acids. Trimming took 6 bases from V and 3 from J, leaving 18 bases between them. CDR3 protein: CASTREEGRDTEAFF. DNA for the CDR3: TGCGCCAGCACCCGAGAGGAAGGGCGGGACACTGAAGCTTTCTTT. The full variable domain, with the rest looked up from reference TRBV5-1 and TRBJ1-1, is KAGVTQTPRYLIKTRGQQVTLSCSPISGHRSVSWYQQTPGQGLQFLFEYFSETQRNKGNFPGRFSGRQFSNSRSEMNVSTLELGDSALYLCASTREEGRDTEAFFGQGTRLTVV.

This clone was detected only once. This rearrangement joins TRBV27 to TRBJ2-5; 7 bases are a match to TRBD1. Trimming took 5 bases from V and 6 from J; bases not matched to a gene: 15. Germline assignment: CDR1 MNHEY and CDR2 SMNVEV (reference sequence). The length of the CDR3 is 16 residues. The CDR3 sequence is CASSLSGTAGGKTQYF. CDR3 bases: TGTGCCAGCAGTCTTTCCGGGACAGCTGGTGGGAAGACCCAGTACTTC.

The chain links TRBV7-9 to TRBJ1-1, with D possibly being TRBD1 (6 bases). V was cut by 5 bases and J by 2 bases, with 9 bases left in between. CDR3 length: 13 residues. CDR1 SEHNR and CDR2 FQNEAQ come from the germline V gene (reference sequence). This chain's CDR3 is CASSTTGNTEAFF. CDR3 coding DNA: TGTGCCAGCAGCACGACAGGAAACACTGAAGCTTTCTTT.

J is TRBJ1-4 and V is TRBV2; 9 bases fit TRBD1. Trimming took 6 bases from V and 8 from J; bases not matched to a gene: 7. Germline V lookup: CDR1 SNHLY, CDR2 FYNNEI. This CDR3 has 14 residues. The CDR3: CASREGTGIEKLFF. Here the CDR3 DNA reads TGTGCCAGCAGAGAGGGGACAGGGATCGAAAAACTGTTTTTT. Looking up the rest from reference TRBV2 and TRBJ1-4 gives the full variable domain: EPEVTQTPSHQVTQMGQEVILRCVPISNHLYFYWYRQILGQKVEFLVSFYNNEISEKSEIFDDQFSVERPDGSNFTLKIRSTKLEDSAMYFCASREGTGIEKLFFGSGTQLSVL.

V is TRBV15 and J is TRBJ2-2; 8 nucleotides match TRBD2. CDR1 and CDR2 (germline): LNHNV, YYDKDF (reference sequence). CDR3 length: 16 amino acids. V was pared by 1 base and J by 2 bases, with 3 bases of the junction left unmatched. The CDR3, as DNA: TGTGCCACCAGCAGAGTAACTAGCGGTAACACCGGGGAGCTGTTTTTT. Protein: CATSRVTSGNTGELFF.

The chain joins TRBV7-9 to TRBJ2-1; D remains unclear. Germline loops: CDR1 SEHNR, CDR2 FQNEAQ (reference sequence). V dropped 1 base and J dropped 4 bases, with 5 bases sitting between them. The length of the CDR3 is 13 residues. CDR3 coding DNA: TGTGCCAGCAGCTTAGATAGATACAATGAGCAGTTCTTC. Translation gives CASSLDRYNEQFF.